The clone carrying this TCR beta chain is a singleton in its sample. Naive CD8 isolation took CD45RO-negative cells positively selected for CCR7 and excluded terminally differentiated effector memory CD45RA+ cells. The data were obtained in a study of shared clonotypes between healthy human individuals. The CDR3 is made up of 17 amino acids. Germline trimming cut 4 bases from V and 1 base from J; bases unmatched to any gene: 9. CDR1 is SGHTA, CDR2 FQGTGA, per germline. Repertoires were generated with immunoSEQ multiplex PCR, while TCRdb's copy carries only in-frame clones and drops some. The sample contains fewer than 1 million clones, 96% of which appear only once.

Sequenced input: naive CD8+ T cells sorted from blood. The origin of this receptor is a man in his thirties or forties in good health. The chain has TRBV7-3 and TRBJ2-2, with 7 bases fitting TRBD2. The CDR3 DNA is TGTGCCAGCAGCTCGGTGGGGGGGACCGAGAACACCGGGGAGCTGTTTTTT. Its protein product is CASSSVGGTENTGELFF.